Described below is a single T cell receptor (beta chain) sequence and its context. This clonotype has ten or more counts. This receptor's antigen is unknown. No per-base quality is available; no much larger clone lies one base away. The TCR beta CDR3 regions were amplified from the RNA transcripts. A first-round RT-PCR of the TCR CDR3 used the HTBI primer set with the Qiagen OneStep RT-PCR kit. Libraries were constructed in a second round of multiplex PCR, after which size selection and purification were performed. Libraries were sequenced paired-end with 100 bp reads on an Illumina HiSeq2000. The source study handled its data this way. SOAPnuke was used to process the raw data, removing reads that contained adapters or uncalled bases, had a mean Phred below 15, or lacked an exact match to the constant primer or identifier. High-quality paired reads were merged using COPE v1.2.5, and each unique nucleotide sequence was defined as a clonotype. MiTCR v1.1 was used to align clonotypes to the IMGT TRBV, TRBD and TRBJ reference segments. Only V-J combinations with frequency above 0.0001, covering about 99% of repertoires, were analysed. The TCS score was defined as the ratio of F50 (clonal expansion) to E x V (chaos), calculated using BLOSUM62-based TCRdist between CDR3 peptides within each V-J. Welch's t-statistics and random forest reduced several hundred V-J features to roughly 13, which were used in a naive Bayes classifier (R e1071). TCRdb trimmed public reads at Q25 via fastp, called clones via MiXCR and kept in-frame beta chains. Entries that share a CDR3 protein sequence are merged under the most common genes and DNA. Clone size and V and J calls follow TCRdb, not the original study. The sample contains about 560,000 distinct CDR3 sequences, over 15% of them found a single time. The ten largest clones add up to 15% to 20% of the sample.

This sample is drawn from a study of T cells in Graves' hyperthyroidism and ophthalmopathy (dated by TCRdb to about 2019). Looking at the study overall: Peripheral blood samples were taken at initial diagnosis, before any treatment was given. To identify distinguishing TCR V-J signatures, a discovery cohort of 100 patients was used, comprising some 43 with Graves' ophthalmopathy and about 59 with stable Graves' hyperthyroidism. Prospective prediction of ophthalmopathy was tested in an independent validation cohort of 18 to 20 hyperthyroidism patients and around 16 patients who later progressed to ophthalmopathy. For training and testing, the 100 patients in the discovery cohort were randomly divided in a 7:3 ratio. In about 6 Graves' hyperthyroidism patients, the study also compared T-cell repertoires from thyroid tissue with T-cell repertoires from blood. After sampling, hyperthyroidism patients received methimazole starting at 30 mg daily, and ophthalmopathy patients received high-dose intravenous methylprednisolone. According to the paper, TCR Vbeta CDR3 sequencing was carried out on approximately 140 peripheral blood samples, which came from fewer than 50 ophthalmopathy, 75 or so hyperthyroidism and roughly 17 progressor patients.

Graves' hyperthyroidism was defined as stable when no progression to ophthalmopathy occurred over 18 months of follow-up. Hyperthyroidism patients were newly diagnosed, had a disease duration of under 2 months, and were aged 18 to 65 years. Exclusion was applied to patients with uncontrolled infections, other autoimmune diseases, pregnancy or lactation. Diagnoses were based on clinical symptoms, serum thyroxine and TRAb, thyroid ultrasound and orbital computed tomography. PBMCs were isolated from approximately 10 ml of fresh peripheral blood by Ficoll-Paque density gradient centrifugation. Total RNA was extracted using Trizol reagent, and RNA quality was assessed on an Agilent 2100 Bioanalyzer. The research as a whole found: A model built on a 13 V-J signature distinguished ophthalmopathy from stable hyperthyroidism, reaching 87.88% sensitivity and about 81% specificity in cross-validation and 80%/75% in testing. Most expanded thyroid clonotypes (frequency above 0.001) were also detected in blood, suggesting blood repertoires may reflect thyroid immune responses. Sample size was not statistically predetermined, and investigators were not blinded to group allocation. In validation, the model predicted progression to ophthalmopathy a median of roughly 6.2 months before onset, with about 70% sensitivity and just under 75% specificity.

Inclusive of the bounding cysteine and phenylalanine, the CDR3 is 14 residues long. Only the CDR3 region is kept as DNA, spanning 42 bases read in frame from base 1. A distance of 13 bases separates the germline ends of V and J, which lose 1 base and 6 bases respectively. The germline V gene provides CDR1 SGHRS and CDR2 YFSETQ. The TCR was taken from a young woman with Graves' hyperthyroidism. The rearranged chain carries TRBV5-1 and TRBJ1-1; no D gene call is confident. Sequencing was carried out using blood. The CDR3 amino acid sequence is: CASSLTSGVAEAFF. The nucleotide sequence reads as follows: TGCGCCAGCAGCTTGACTTCTGGGGTCGCTGAAGCTTTCTTT.